This TCR beta chain was identified in a study of blood T cell repertoires in COVID-19. Measured with immunoSEQ multiplex PCR; TCRdb has only the in-frame clones, and not every one. Here the sample spans over 150,000 clones, roughly 79% being singletons. With 0 bases clipped from V and 4 bases from J, the junction kept 6 bases outside the gene matches. Germline-derived CDR1 and CDR2 are SGHRS and YFSETQ. The CDR3 spans 15 residues. Sample: peripheral blood. The chain combines TRBV5-1 with TRBJ1-1, with 7 bases fitting TRBD1. The sequence came from a woman of 80 years or more with COVID-19, enrolled during active disease. The CDR3, as DNA: TGCGCCAGCAGCTTGGAGGGGGCAGGGGGCACTGAAGCTTTCTTT. It translates to CASSLEGAGGTEAFF.